This record concerns one T cell receptor (beta chain) sequence. Antigen specificity is unknown. This sample is part of a study of radiotherapy plus CTLA-4 blockade in lung cancer. About the study: There were objective responses in roughly a sixth of patients, and roughly 33% had disease control. Study-wide results and limits: Among blood TCR repertoires after radiotherapy plus ipilimumab, tumor-derived clones expanded.

Germline V gene sequence: CDR1 KGHSH, CDR2 LQKENI. The CDR3 totals 20 residues. The germline V and J ends were trimmed by 1 base and 0 bases, with 19 bases remaining between them. The table came from immunoSEQ multiplex PCR; TCRdb's copy has only in-frame clones and leaves some out. The sample includes 90,000 to 100,000 clones, 60% to 75% seen only once; the top ten take about 3%. Receiving focal radiation plus CTLA-4 blockade with ipilimumab were patients who had chemo-refractory metastatic non-small-cell lung cancer. V gene TRBV18 combines with J gene TRBJ2-6, with a weak D call TRBD1 (6 bases). Sample: peripheral blood, taken from a patient treated with radiotherapy plus ipilimumab. The receptor comes from a human donor with non-small cell lung cancer who had a partial response to radiotherapy plus ipilimumab. Some clones in this sample may be carry-over from other donors' samples. CDR3 sequence: CASSPLGHTGSNSGANVLTF. CDR3 nucleotide sequence: TGTGCCAGCTCACCACTAGGACATACAGGGTCGAACTCTGGGGCCAACGTCCTGACTTTC.